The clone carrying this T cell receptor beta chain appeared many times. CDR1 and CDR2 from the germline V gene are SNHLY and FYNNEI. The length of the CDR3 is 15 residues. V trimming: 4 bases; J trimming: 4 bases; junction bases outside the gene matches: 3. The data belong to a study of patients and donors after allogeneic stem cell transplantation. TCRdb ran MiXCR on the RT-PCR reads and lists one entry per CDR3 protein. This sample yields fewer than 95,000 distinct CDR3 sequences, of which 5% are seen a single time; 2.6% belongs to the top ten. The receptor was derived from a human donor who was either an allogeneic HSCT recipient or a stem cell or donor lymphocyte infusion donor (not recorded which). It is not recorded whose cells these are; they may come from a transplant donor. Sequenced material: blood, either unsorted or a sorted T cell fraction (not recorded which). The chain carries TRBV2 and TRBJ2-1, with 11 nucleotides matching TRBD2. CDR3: CASSARLAGYNEQFF. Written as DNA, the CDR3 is TGTGCCAGCAGTGCTAGACTAGCGGGGTACAATGAGCAGTTCTTC.